One sample yielded the 24 T cell receptor beta chains listed below, sequenced in a study of CD8 T cells in Susac syndrome. RNA totalling about 0.45 to 1 ug underwent reverse transcription with random hexamers. A single record per CDR3 protein comes from TCRdb applying MiXCR to the immunoSEQ multiplex PCR reads. Among 330,000 or so distinct CDR3 sequences listed, about 88% were seen once. The specimen sequenced was CD8+ T cells from PBMCs. The receptors originated from a human donor with multiple sclerosis.

This chain connects TRBV6-2 or TRBV6-3 to TRBJ2-1; D not resolved. CDR1 and CDR2 from the germline V gene are MNHEY and SVGEGT. V was pared by 0 bases and J by 2 bases, with 11 bases between. This CDR3 contains 16 residues. This chain's CDR3 is CASSYSPGKTYNEQFF. CDR3 sequence (DNA): TGTGCCAGCAGTTACTCTCCAGGTAAAACCTACAATGAGCAGTTCTTC.

The chain has TRBV7-9 and TRBJ2-1, with TRBD2 matching 7 bases. After removal of 5 bases from V and 2 bases from J, the junction contained 9 bases not matched to a gene. CDR3 length equals 16 residues. The germline V gene has CDR1 SEHNR and CDR2 FQNEAQ (reference sequence). DNA of the CDR3: TGTGCCAGCAGCCCCTTTACGGGGGGAACCTACAATGAGCAGTTCTTC. Protein: CASSPFTGGTYNEQFF.

The chain joins TRBV25-1 to TRBJ2-1; 8 bases are a match to TRBD1. This CDR3 is 19 amino acids long. The J segment lost 6 bases and the V segment lost 4 bases, leaving 20 bases of the junction unmatched. CDR1 is MGHDK and CDR2 is SYGVNS in the germline V gene. CDR3 sequence reads: CASSVRGQGANFLCNEQFF. CDR3 bases: TGTGCCAGCAGTGTAAGGGGGCAGGGGGCGAATTTTTTGTGCAATGAGCAGTTCTTC.

This clonotype appeared a few times. V usage is TRBV7-9 and J usage is TRBJ2-6; D not resolved. CDR3 size: 11 residues. Deletions cut 1 base from V and 13 bases from J, with 5 bases between. Germline V gene sequence: CDR1 SEHNR, CDR2 FQNEAQ (reference sequence). This CDR3 reads CASSLGRVLTF. The CDR3 nucleotides are TGTGCCAGCAGCTTAGGACGGGTCCTGACTTTC.

J is TRBJ2-1 and V is TRBV7-9; tentative D call: TRBD1 (6 bases). The germline gives CDR1 SEHNR, CDR2 FQNEAQ (reference sequence). The CDR3 is 13 residues long. The V end lost 2 bases, the J end lost 10 bases, and 12 bases lay between the germline ends. In DNA form, the CDR3 reads TGTGCCAGCAGCTTAACCCCGGGACAAGAGCAGTTCTTC. Its protein product is CASSLTPGQEQFF. The full variable domain, its missing parts supplied by reference TRBV7-9 and TRBJ2-1, is DTGVSQNPRHKITKRGQNVTFRCDPISEHNRLYWYRQTLGQGPEFLTYFQNEAQLEKSRLLSDRFSAERPKGSFSTLEIQRTEQGDSAMYLCASSLTPGQEQFFGPGTRLTVL.

This clonotype is a singleton in its sample. The V call is TRBV7-3, the J call TRBJ2-5; TRBD1 matches 7 bases. The CDR3 sequence is 14 residues long. Trimming cost V 2 bases and J 5 bases; bases outside gene matches: 5. Per germline, CDR1 SGHTA and CDR2 FQGTGA. The CDR3 DNA is TGTGCCAGCAGCTTACTTGGGACAGCCGAGACCCAGTACTTC. As protein: CASSLLGTAETQYF.

V gene TRBV7-9 combines with J gene TRBJ2-7, with 11 bases lining up with TRBD1. The CDR3 sequence is 13 residues long. Trimming removed 3 bases from V and 5 bases from J; junction bases left unmatched: 0. Germline CDR1 reads SEHNR; CDR2 reads FQNEAQ (reference sequence). CDR3 nucleotide sequence: TGTGCCAGCAGCTTGGGACAGGGGGACGAGCAGTACTTC. Protein product: CASSLGQGDEQYF.

This chain uses TRBV29-1 with TRBJ1-4, with 7 bases that match TRBD1. CDR1 is SQVTM and CDR2 is ANQGSEA in the germline V gene. The CDR3 sequence is 14 residues long. The V segment lost 7 bases and the J segment 3 bases; nucleotides outside the gene matches: 8. CDR3 region: CSALSGQANEKLFF. The CDR3 DNA sequence: TGCAGCGCCCTCAGCGGACAGGCTAATGAAAAACTGTTTTTT.

This sequence joins TRBV23-1 and TRBJ2-5; D may be TRBD2 (5 bases). TRBV23-1 is an open reading frame whose function is uncertain. This CDR3 spans 16 amino acids. V was shortened by 0 bases and J by 0 bases, with 11 bases between the two germline ends. In nucleotides, the CDR3 is TGCGCCAGCAGTCAATCGGCCGGGAACAACCAAGAGACCCAGTACTTC. Translating it yields CASSQSAGNNQETQYF.

CDR3 coding DNA: TGCAGCGTTTCGGGGTGGACAGGAGAGACCCAGTACTTC. Its translation is CSVSGWTGETQYF. This rearrangement joins TRBV29-1 to TRBJ2-5, with 7 bases that match TRBD1. The J segment lost 4 bases and the V segment lost 5 bases, leaving 7 bases of the junction unmatched. Germline CDR1 SQVTM, CDR2 ANQGSEA. The CDR3 covers 13 residues.

The rearrangement uses TRBV2 and TRBJ2-1; 7 bases map to TRBD2. Per the germline V gene, CDR1 is SNHLY and CDR2 is FYNNEI. The V gene end was trimmed by 6 bases and the J gene end by 5 bases; junction bases not matched to a gene: 13. There are 16 residues in the CDR3. The CDR3 loop is CASRSGRLAVNNEQFF. The CDR3, as DNA: TGTGCCAGCAGGTCGGGAAGGCTAGCGGTTAACAATGAGCAGTTCTTC.

The chain has TRBV6-4 and TRBJ2-3, with TRBD1 identical over 8 bases. The trim removed 3 bases at V and 2 bases at J, leaving 4 bases unmatched. Germline lookup yields CDR1 MRHNA and CDR2 SNTAGT. This CDR3 is built from 15 residues. This CDR3 is CASSEGGQDTDTQYF. CDR3 nucleotide sequence: TGTGCCAGCAGTGAGGGGGGACAGGACACAGATACGCAGTATTTT.

The rearrangement links TRBV5-6 to TRBJ2-7, with 7 positions matching TRBD1. Germline loops: CDR1 SGHDT, CDR2 YYEEEE. CDR3 size: 14 residues. V shed 0 bases and J 3 bases; nucleotides not matched to a gene: 3. The CDR3 spells CASSLEQGNYEQYF. As DNA, the CDR3 is TGTGCCAGCAGCTTGGAACAGGGGAACTACGAGCAGTACTTC.

V gene TRBV19 combines with J gene TRBJ2-5; D possibly corresponds to TRBD2 (7 bases). V was shortened by 3 bases and J by 5 bases, with 19 bases between the two germline ends. Per the germline V gene, CDR1 is LNHDA and CDR2 is SQIVND (reference sequence). The CDR3 consists of 16 residues. The CDR3 spells CASSMGGGELRETQYF. CDR3 bases: TGTGCCAGTAGTATGGGAGGGGGGGAGCTCCGTGAGACCCAGTACTTC.

This clonotype was observed once. The gene calls are TRBV2 and TRBJ2-7; a weak D match, TRBD2 (5 bases). The CDR3 totals 15 residues. Between the trimmed V and J ends, which lost 2 bases and 3 bases, there was a span of 14 bases. CDR1 and CDR2 from the germline V gene are SNHLY and FYNNEI. The CDR3 sequence: CASSESPLEYYEQYF. The CDR3 DNA reads TGTGCCAGCAGTGAATCCCCACTAGAGTACTACGAGCAGTACTTC.

This clonotype appeared a single time. The V call is TRBV5-1, the J call TRBJ2-1, with 8 bases aligning to TRBD1. V was clipped by 3 bases and J by 5 bases; unmatched bases: 10. The CDR3 has 16 amino acids. Germline CDR1 is SGHRS and CDR2 is YFSETQ. CDR3 in DNA: TGCGCCAGCAGCTCCCAGACAGGGGAATTTAACAATGAGCAGTTCTTC. The encoded protein is CASSSQTGEFNNEQFF.

The V call is TRBV28, the J call TRBJ2-3, with 10 bases fitting TRBD1. Germline V lookup: CDR1 MDHEN, CDR2 SYDVKM. CDR3 length: 15 residues. V dropped 2 bases and J dropped 4; count of bases not matched to a gene: 3. The CDR3 DNA reads TGTGCCAGCAGTTTAGGGACAGGGGTACCAGATACGCAGTATTTT. This codes for CASSLGTGVPDTQYF. The variable domain in full, with the rest retrieved from reference TRBV28 and TRBJ2-3, is DVKVTQSSRYLVKRTGEKVFLECVQDMDHENMFWYRQDPGLGLRLIYFSYDVKMKEKGDIPEGYSVSREKKERFSLILESASTNQTSMYLCASSLGTGVPDTQYFGPGTRLTVL.

This chain uses TRBV7-9 with TRBJ1-1, with D unresolved. The CDR3 spans 13 residues. The V end was cut by 1 base, the J end by 5 bases, with 8 bases between. Germline loops: CDR1 SEHNR, CDR2 FQNEAQ (reference sequence). In DNA, the CDR3 is TGTGCCAGCAGCTTAGATCGAGATACTGAAGCTTTCTTT. Its protein product is CASSLDRDTEAFF.

The V and J genes are TRBV10-3 and TRBJ2-3; D is possibly TRBD2 (7 bases). Germline assignment: CDR1 ENHRY and CDR2 SYGVKD. V lost 6 bases, J lost 1 base, and 14 bases lay in between. This CDR3 is built from 15 residues. CDR3 nucleotides: TGTGCCATCAGCGTCGCGGGGGCCCGCACAGATACGCAGTATTTT. Residues: CAISVAGARTDTQYF.

The chain couples TRBV4-3 to TRBJ1-4; 7 bases align to TRBD1. Germline CDR1 reads LGHNA; CDR2 reads YSLEER. V shed 0 bases and J 0 bases; nucleotides not matched to a gene: 7. The CDR3 is 18 residues long. This chain's CDR3 is CASSQDPPTGATNEKLFF. The CDR3 nucleotides read TGCGCCAGCAGCCAAGACCCTCCCACAGGGGCAACTAATGAAAAACTGTTTTTT.

The rearrangement joins TRBV28 to TRBJ2-3; a possible D gene is TRBD1 (6 bases). Germline V lookup: CDR1 MDHEN, CDR2 SYDVKM. V lost 1 base and J lost 1, with 12 bases in between. The CDR3 extends over 16 amino acids. CDR3 in amino acids: CASSLLVTGRTDTQYF. CDR3 nucleotide sequence: TGTGCCAGCAGTTTATTAGTCACAGGGCGCACAGATACGCAGTATTTT. Based on the CDR3 plus reference TRBV28 and TRBJ2-3, the full variable domain is DVKVTQSSRYLVKRTGEKVFLECVQDMDHENMFWYRQDPGLGLRLIYFSYDVKMKEKGDIPEGYSVSREKKERFSLILESASTNQTSMYLCASSLLVTGRTDTQYFGPGTRLTVL.

The J gene is TRBJ2-1, the V gene TRBV19, with 8 nucleotides matching TRBD2. The CDR3 length is 16 residues. From germline, CDR1 is LNHDA and CDR2 SQIVND (reference sequence). V shed 0 bases and J 4 bases; nucleotides not matched to a gene: 5. For the CDR3, the DNA is TGTGCCAGTAGTATAGATAGCGGGGTCTTTTACAATGAGCAGTTCTTC. It is translated as CASSIDSGVFYNEQFF.

The chain links TRBV27 to TRBJ2-7; D is uncertain. The CDR3 consists of 15 residues. CDR1 and CDR2 (germline): MNHEY, SMNVEV (reference sequence). V dropped 4 bases and J dropped 4 bases, with 17 bases sitting between them. Here the CDR3 DNA reads TGTGCCAGCAGTTCGACCAGCCTGCAAGGTTACGAGCAGTACTTC. Protein product: CASSSTSLQGYEQYF.

The CDR3 sequence is CSAGTVEQYTGELFF. The CDR3 DNA is TGCAGTGCTGGGACGGTCGAACAATACACCGGGGAGCTGTTTTTT. The chain joins TRBV20-1 to TRBJ2-2; the D call may be TRBD1 or TRBD2 (5 bases each). V was pared by 5 bases and J by 3 bases, with 16 bases between. CDR1 DFQATT and CDR2 SNEGSKA come from the germline V gene (reference sequence). The CDR3 covers 15 residues.